This is a list of T cell receptor beta chains from one sample in a study of T cell responses to AZD1222 COVID-19 vaccine. Only in-frame clones appear in the TCRdb table, and some are missing; sequencing was by immunoSEQ multiplex PCR. The sample has 90,000 to 120,000 clones, around 90% seen once. Material: peripheral blood, obtained on day 0 of MenACWY control vaccination. These receptors were taken from an adult in good health. The CDR3 runs from the conserved cysteine through the conserved F or W. The order of the fields is clone size, D gene, V gene, J gene, CDR3 protein, CDR3 DNA. D genes are given only for firm matches. The listing skips clone size in some rows; elsewhere it reads once, few, many or a size class.

once,-,TRBV2,TRBJ2-5,CASSEWGEETQYF,TGTGCCAGCAGTGAATGGGGGGAGGAGACCCAGTACTTC
-,TRBD2,TRBV5-1,TRBJ2-3,CASSLDVSGAPLDTQYF,TGCGCCAGCAGCTTGGATGTTAGCGGGGCCCCTTTAGATACGCAGTATTTT
few,TRBD2,TRBV29-1,TRBJ2-1,CSVGWTSYNEQFF,TGCAGCGTTGGATGGACTAGCTACAATGAGCAGTTCTTC
-,TRBD1,TRBV18,TRBJ1-2,CASSRGTADNYGYTF,TGTGCCAGCTCACGCGGGACAGCCGATAACTATGGCTACACCTTC
-,TRBD1,TRBV2,TRBJ1-1,CASSGRTGGTEAFF,TGTGCCAGCAGTGGCAGGACAGGGGGCACTGAAGCTTTCTTT
-,-,TRBV2,TRBJ1-1,CASSYRPVNTEAFF,TGTGCCAGCAGTTACCGGCCAGTGAACACTGAAGCTTTCTTT
-,TRBD1,TRBV5-1,TRBJ2-1,CASSGTGAWDEQFF,TGCGCCAGCAGCGGGACAGGGGCCTGGGATGAGCAGTTCTTC
-,-,TRBV15,TRBJ1-1,CATSRGVVTGNTEAFF,TGTGCCACCAGCAGAGGGGTTGTTACAGGGAACACTGAAGCTTTCTTT
-,-,TRBV9,TRBJ2-7,CASSEQGLPYEQYF,TGTGCCAGCAGCGAACAGGGTTTACCCTACGAGCAGTACTTC
few,TRBD1,TRBV7-9,TRBJ1-6,CASSSTGGNSPLHF,TGTGCCAGCAGCTCTACAGGGGGGAATTCACCCCTCCACTTT
-,TRBD1,TRBV5-5,TRBJ1-2,CASSGRDSYGYTF,TGTGCCAGCAGCGGCCGGGACAGCTATGGCTACACCTTC
-,TRBD1,TRBV4-1,TRBJ2-2,CASSQDRDRGNTGELFF,TGCGCCAGCAGCCAAGATCGTGACAGGGGTAACACCGGGGAGCTGTTTTTT
-,TRBD2,TRBV4-2,TRBJ2-1,CASSQEGLAGGPWNEQFF,TGTGCCAGCAGCCAAGAGGGACTAGCGGGGGGGCCGTGGAATGAGCAGTTCTTC
-,TRBD2,TRBV6-5,TRBJ2-7,CASSYSRGGAYEQYF,TGTGCCAGCAGTTACTCTCGCGGGGGAGCCTACGAGCAGTACTTC
-,-,TRBV27,TRBJ1-5,CASSVGTGNQPQHF,TGTGCCAGCAGTGTAGGGACCGGCAATCAGCCCCAGCATTTT
-,-,TRBV19,TRBJ1-1,CASSIAGYTEAFF,TGTGCCAGTAGTATAGCAGGTTACACTGAAGCTTTCTTT
once,TRBD2,TRBV6-5,TRBJ2-7,CASSYIAGASYEQYF,TGTGCCAGCAGTTATATAGCGGGGGCCTCCTACGAGCAGTACTTC
-,-,TRBV30,TRBJ2-3,CAWSDGRSTDTQYF,TGTGCCTGGAGTGATGGGCGGTCCACAGATACGCAGTATTTT
-,-,TRBV12-3/TRBV12-4,TRBJ1-2,CASSPQRVGGYTF,TGTGCCAGCAGTCCCCAAAGGGTCGGTGGCTACACCTTC
-,-,TRBV24-1,TRBJ1-5,CATSDGPPEAQHF,TGTGCCACCAGTGATGGACCCCCCGAGGCCCAGCATTTT
-,TRBD1,TRBV29-1,TRBJ1-1,CSVELQGGVGTEAFF,TGCAGCGTTGAGCTTCAGGGGGGCGTAGGCACTGAAGCTTTCTTT
-,-,TRBV9,TRBJ1-1,CASSQTTRGGPTEAFF,TGTGCCAGCAGCCAAACAACGAGGGGGGGTCCCACTGAAGCTTTCTTT
-,TRBD1,TRBV24-1,TRBJ1-5,CATSRGTGADQPQHF,TGTGCCACCAGTCGAGGGACAGGGGCCGATCAGCCCCAGCATTTT
once,TRBD1,TRBV28,TRBJ1-5,CASSFRDRVRQPQHF,TGTGCCAGCAGTTTTCGGGACAGGGTACGTCAGCCCCAGCATTTT
-,-,TRBV5-1,TRBJ2-2,CASAYVGGLNTGELFF,TGCGCCAGCGCCTACGTTGGGGGCCTGAACACCGGGGAGCTGTTTTTT
once,TRBD2,TRBV29-1,TRBJ2-1,CSVEVRETSGGKQFF,TGCAGCGTTGAAGTTAGGGAGACTAGCGGGGGAAAGCAGTTCTTC
-,-,TRBV19,TRBJ1-2,CASSMVSSGGYTF,TGTGCCAGTAGTATGGTTTCATCTGGTGGCTACACCTTC
-,-,TRBV7-9,TRBJ1-1,CASSFTDRVTEAFF,TGTGCCAGCAGCTTTACCGACAGAGTCACTGAAGCTTTCTTT
-,TRBD1,TRBV7-9,TRBJ1-2,CASSARWTGTTNYGYTF,TGTGCCAGCAGCGCCCGGTGGACAGGAACCACTAACTATGGCTACACCTTC
-,TRBD1,TRBV11-1,TRBJ2-4,CASSLGTGIYIQYF,TGTGCCAGCAGCTTAGGGACAGGGATATACATTCAGTACTTC
-,-,TRBV27,TRBJ1-1,CASSLAWGTEAFF,TGTGCCAGCAGTTTAGCTTGGGGTACTGAAGCTTTCTTT
-,-,TRBV6-5,TRBJ1-1,CASSYSSEAFF,TGTGCCAGCAGTTACTCGAGCGAAGCTTTCTTT
-,-,TRBV6-5,TRBJ1-1,CASSYSLGRRNTEAFF,TGTGCCAGCAGTTACTCGCTCGGGCGGAGAAACACTGAAGCTTTCTTT
-,-,TRBV6-5,TRBJ2-7,CASARGGGTYEQYF,TGTGCCAGCGCACGAGGGGGAGGGACCTACGAGCAGTACTTC
-,-,TRBV2,TRBJ2-2,CASSQTNTGELFF,TGTGCCAGCAGTCAGACGAACACCGGGGAGCTGTTTTTT
-,-,TRBV6-6,TRBJ2-7,CASSYVPTYEQYF,TGTGCCAGCAGTTACGTGCCAACCTACGAGCAGTACTTC
-,-,TRBV7-2,TRBJ2-3,CASSPWAGDLTDTQYF,TGTGCCAGCAGCCCCTGGGCAGGGGACCTCACAGATACGCAGTATTTT
-,TRBD2,TRBV2,TRBJ2-3,CASSEGRLAGGGAGDTQYF,TGTGCCAGCAGTGAGGGGCGACTAGCGGGGGGAGGCGCAGGGGATACGCAGTATTTT
-,-,TRBV25-1,TRBJ1-6,CASSELDRYEYRNSPLHF,TGTGCCAGCAGTGAACTCGACAGATACGAATACCGTAATTCACCCCTCCACTTT
-,-,TRBV29-1,TRBJ1-1,CSAGGRGFAEAFF,TGCAGCGCCGGGGGGCGGGGTTTCGCTGAAGCTTTCTTT
-,TRBD1,TRBV7-2,TRBJ1-5,CASSERQGNQPQHF,TGTGCCAGCAGCGAGCGACAGGGGAATCAGCCCCAGCATTTT
-,TRBD1,TRBV7-3,TRBJ2-2,CASSLTGTDTGELFF,TGTGCCAGCAGCCTAACCGGGACAGACACCGGGGAGCTGTTTTTT
-,-,TRBV25-1,TRBJ1-6,CASSEYGESPLHF,TGTGCCAGCAGTGAATACGGGGAATCACCCCTCCACTTT
-,TRBD2,TRBV7-3,TRBJ2-1,CASSPPERGTSYNEQFF,TGTGCCAGCAGCCCCCCCGAGCGGGGGACCTCCTACAATGAGCAGTTCTTC
-,-,TRBV5-1,TRBJ1-3,CASSSDSSGNTIYF,TGCGCCAGCAGCAGTGACAGCTCTGGAAACACCATATATTTT
-,TRBD2,TRBV4-2,TRBJ2-1,CASSRTSGGADNEQFF,TGTGCCAGCAGCCGAACTAGCGGGGGGGCGGACAATGAGCAGTTCTTC
-,-,TRBV5-1,TRBJ2-1,CASTPGGESEQFF,TGCGCCAGCACTCCAGGAGGGGAGAGTGAGCAGTTCTTC
many,-,TRBV7-9,TRBJ2-7,CASSGTYEQYF,TGTGCCAGCAGCGGGACTTACGAGCAGTACTTC
few,-,TRBV19,TRBJ2-7,CASSTSSGQHYEQYF,TGTGCCAGTAGCACGAGTTCCGGGCAACACTACGAGCAGTACTTC
-,TRBD2,TRBV7-9,TRBJ2-1,CASSLGSGPRDEQFF,TGTGCCAGCAGCTTGGGTAGCGGGCCCAGGGATGAGCAGTTCTTC
-,-,TRBV27,TRBJ1-2,CASSPTGNYGYTF,TGTGCCAGCAGTCCGACGGGGAACTATGGCTACACCTTC
-,-,TRBV18,TRBJ2-5,CASSGSAGRQETQYF,TGTGCCAGCTCAGGCTCGGCAGGGCGACAAGAGACCCAGTACTTC
-,-,TRBV2,TRBJ2-2,CASSFDTSPGELFF,TGTGCCAGCAGTTTCGACACTTCCCCCGGGGAGCTGTTTTTT
-,-,TRBV4-2,TRBJ1-2,CASSHTESYGYTF,TGTGCCAGCAGCCACACAGAAAGCTATGGCTACACCTTC
few,-,TRBV5-1,TRBJ1-2,CASSLSRYYGYTF,TGCGCCAGCAGCTTGAGTCGGTACTATGGCTACACCTTC